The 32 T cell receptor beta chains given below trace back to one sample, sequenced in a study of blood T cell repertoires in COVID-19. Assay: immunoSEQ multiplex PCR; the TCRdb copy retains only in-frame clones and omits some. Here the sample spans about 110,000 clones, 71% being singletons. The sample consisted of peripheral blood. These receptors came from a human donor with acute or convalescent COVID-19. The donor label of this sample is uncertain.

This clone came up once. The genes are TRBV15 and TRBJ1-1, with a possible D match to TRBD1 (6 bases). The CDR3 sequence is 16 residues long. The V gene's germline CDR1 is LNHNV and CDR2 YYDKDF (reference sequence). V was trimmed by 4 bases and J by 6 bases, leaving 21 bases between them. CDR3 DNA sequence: TGTGCCACCAGCACTCGGACAGCGAGATGGATCGCTGAAGCTTTCTTT. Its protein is CATSTRTARWIAEAFF. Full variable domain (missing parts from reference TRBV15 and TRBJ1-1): DAMVIQNPRYQVTQFGKPVTLSCSQTLNHNVMYWYQQKSSQAPKLLFHYYDKDFNNEADTPDNFQSRRPNTSFCFLDIRSPGLGDTAMYLCATSTRTARWIAEAFFGQGTRLTVV.

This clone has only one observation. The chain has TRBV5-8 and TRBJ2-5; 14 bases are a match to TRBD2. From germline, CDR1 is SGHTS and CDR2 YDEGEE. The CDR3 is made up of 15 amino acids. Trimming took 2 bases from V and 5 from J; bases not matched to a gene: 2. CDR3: CASSLGTSGGETQYF. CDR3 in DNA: TGTGCCAGCAGCTTAGGGACTAGCGGGGGTGAGACCCAGTACTTC. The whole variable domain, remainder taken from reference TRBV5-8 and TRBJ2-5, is EAGVTQSPTHLIKTRGQQATLRCSPISGHTSVYWYQQALGLGLQFLLWYDEGEERNRGNFPPRFSGRQFPNYSSELNVNALELEDSALYLCASSLGTSGGETQYFGPGTRLLVL.

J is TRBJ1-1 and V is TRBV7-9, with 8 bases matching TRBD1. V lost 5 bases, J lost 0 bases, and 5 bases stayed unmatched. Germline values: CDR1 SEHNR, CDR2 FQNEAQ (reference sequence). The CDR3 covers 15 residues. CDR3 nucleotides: TGTGCCAGCAGCGAGAACAGGGGGGTGAACACTGAAGCTTTCTTT. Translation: CASSENRGVNTEAFF.

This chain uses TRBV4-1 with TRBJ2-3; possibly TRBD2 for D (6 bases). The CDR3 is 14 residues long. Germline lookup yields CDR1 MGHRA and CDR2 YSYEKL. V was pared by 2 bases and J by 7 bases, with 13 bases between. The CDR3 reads CASSQKAGTYTQYF. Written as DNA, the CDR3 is TGCGCCAGCAGCCAAAAGGCAGGGACTTATACGCAGTATTTT.

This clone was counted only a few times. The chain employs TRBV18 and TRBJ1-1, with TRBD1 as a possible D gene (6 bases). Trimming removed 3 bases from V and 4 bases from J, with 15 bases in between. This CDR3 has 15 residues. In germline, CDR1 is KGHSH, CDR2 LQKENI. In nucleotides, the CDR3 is TGTGCCAGCTCACCCTCACAGGGTCGGGGCACTGAAGCTTTCTTT. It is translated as CASSPSQGRGTEAFF.

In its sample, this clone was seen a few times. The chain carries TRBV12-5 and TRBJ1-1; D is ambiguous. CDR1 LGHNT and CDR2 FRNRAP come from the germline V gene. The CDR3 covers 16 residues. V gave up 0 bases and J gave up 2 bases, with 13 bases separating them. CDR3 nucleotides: TGTGCTAGTGGTTTGGTACTAGGCGGATTAAACACTGAAGCTTTCTTT. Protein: CASGLVLGGLNTEAFF.

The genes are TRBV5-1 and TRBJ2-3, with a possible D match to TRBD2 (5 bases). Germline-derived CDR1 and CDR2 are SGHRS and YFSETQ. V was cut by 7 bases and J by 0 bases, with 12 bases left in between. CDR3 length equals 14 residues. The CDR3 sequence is CASRGNPSTDTQYF. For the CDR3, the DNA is TGCGCCAGCCGAGGGAATCCTAGCACAGATACGCAGTATTTT.

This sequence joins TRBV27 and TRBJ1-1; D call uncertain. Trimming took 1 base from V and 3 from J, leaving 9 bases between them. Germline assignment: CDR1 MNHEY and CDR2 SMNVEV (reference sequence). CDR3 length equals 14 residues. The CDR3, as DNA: TGTGCCAGCAGTTTATTCCCGGACTACACTGAAGCTTTCTTT. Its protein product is CASSLFPDYTEAFF.

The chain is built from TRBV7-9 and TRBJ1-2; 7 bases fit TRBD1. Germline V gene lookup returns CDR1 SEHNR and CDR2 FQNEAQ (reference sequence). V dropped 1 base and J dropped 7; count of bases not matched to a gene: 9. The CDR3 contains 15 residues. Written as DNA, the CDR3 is TGTGCCAGCAGCTTAGAAACAGGGGCATCGGGTGGCTACACCTTC. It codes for CASSLETGASGGYTF.

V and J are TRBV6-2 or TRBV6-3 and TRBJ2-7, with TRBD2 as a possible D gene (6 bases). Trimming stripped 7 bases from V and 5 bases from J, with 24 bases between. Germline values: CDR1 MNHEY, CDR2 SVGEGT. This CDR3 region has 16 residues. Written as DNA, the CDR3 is TGTGCCAGCAACCCCCCCCCAGGAGGGCGTCGCCACGAGCAGTACTTC. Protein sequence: CASNPPPGGRRHEQYF.

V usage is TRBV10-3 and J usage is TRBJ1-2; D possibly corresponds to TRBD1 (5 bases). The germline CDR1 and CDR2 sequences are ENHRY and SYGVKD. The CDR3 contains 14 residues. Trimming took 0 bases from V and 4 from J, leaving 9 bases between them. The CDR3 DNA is TGTGCCATCAGTGAGTCGAGTAGGGGCTATGGCTACACCTTC. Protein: CAISESSRGYGYTF.

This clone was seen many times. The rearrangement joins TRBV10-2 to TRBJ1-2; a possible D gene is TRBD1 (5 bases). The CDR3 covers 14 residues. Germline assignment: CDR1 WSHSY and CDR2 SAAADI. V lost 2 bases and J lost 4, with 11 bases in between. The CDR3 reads CASSEADSGYGYTF. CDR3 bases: TGCGCCAGCAGTGAGGCCGACAGTGGCTATGGCTACACCTTC.

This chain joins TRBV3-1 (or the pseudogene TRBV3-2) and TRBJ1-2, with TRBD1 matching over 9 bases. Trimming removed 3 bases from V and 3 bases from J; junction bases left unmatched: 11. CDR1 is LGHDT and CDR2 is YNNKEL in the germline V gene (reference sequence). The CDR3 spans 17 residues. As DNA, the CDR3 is TGTGCCAGCAGCCACGGGACAGGGCTACCAAGGGACTATGGCTACACCTTC. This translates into CASSHGTGLPRDYGYTF.

CDR3 sequence reads: CASSLGQVGGYTF. In nucleotides, the CDR3 is TGTGCCAGCAGCTTAGGACAGGTCGGTGGCTACACCTTC. The chain is built from TRBV11-2 and TRBJ1-2; possible D gene TRBD1, 6 bases. This CDR3 spans 13 amino acids. Per the germline V gene, CDR1 is SGHAT and CDR2 is FQNNGV. The V gene lost 1 base and the J gene lost 7 bases, with 10 bases spanning the gap.

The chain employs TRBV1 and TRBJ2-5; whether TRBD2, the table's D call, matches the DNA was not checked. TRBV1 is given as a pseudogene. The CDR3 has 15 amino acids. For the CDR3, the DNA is TGCACCAGCAGCCAAGAACGACTAGTTGGAGAGACCCAGTACTTC. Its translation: CTSSQERLVGETQYF.

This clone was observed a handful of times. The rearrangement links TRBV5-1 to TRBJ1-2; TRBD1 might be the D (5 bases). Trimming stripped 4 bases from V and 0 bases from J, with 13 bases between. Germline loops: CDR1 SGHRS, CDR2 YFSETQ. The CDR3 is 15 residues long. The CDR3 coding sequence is TGCGCCAGCAGCCCCCAAACAGGAGCTAACTATGGCTACACCTTC. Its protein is CASSPQTGANYGYTF. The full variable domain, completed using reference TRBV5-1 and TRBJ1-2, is KAGVTQTPRYLIKTRGQQVTLSCSPISGHRSVSWYQQTPGQGLQFLFEYFSETQRNKGNFPGRFSGRQFSNSRSEMNVSTLELGDSALYLCASSPQTGANYGYTFGSGTRLTVV.

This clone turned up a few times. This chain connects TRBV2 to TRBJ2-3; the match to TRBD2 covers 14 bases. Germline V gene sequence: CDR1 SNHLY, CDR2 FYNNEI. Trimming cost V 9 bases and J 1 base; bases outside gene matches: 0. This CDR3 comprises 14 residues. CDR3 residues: CARGLAGGTDTQYF. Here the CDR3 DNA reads TGTGCCAGGGGACTAGCGGGGGGCACAGATACGCAGTATTTT.

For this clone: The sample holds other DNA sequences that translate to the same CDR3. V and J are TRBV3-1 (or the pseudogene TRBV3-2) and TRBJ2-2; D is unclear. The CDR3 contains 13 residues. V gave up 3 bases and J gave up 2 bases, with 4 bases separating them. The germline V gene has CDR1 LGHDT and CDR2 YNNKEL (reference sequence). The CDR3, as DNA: TGTGCCAGCAGCCATCTAAACACCGGGGAGCTGTTTTTT. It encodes CASSHLNTGELFF.

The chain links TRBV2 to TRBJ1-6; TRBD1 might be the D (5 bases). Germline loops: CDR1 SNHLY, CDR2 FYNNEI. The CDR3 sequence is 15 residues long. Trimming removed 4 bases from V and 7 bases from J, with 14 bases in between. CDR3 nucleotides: TGTGCCAGCAGTGCCCGGCCGACAGAGAATTCACCCCTCCACTTT. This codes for CASSARPTENSPLHF.

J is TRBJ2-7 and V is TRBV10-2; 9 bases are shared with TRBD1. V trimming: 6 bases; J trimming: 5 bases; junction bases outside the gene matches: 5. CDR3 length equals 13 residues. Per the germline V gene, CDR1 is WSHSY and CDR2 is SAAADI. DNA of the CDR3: TGCGCCAGCAGACTACAGGGGGCCCACGAGCAGTACTTC. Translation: CASRLQGAHEQYF.

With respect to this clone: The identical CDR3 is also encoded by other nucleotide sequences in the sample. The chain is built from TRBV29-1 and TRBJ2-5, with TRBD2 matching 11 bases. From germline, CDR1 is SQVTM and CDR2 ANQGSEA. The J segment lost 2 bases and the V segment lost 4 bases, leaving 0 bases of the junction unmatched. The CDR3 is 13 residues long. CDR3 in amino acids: CSVGTSGQETQYF. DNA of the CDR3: TGCAGCGTTGGGACTAGCGGGCAAGAGACCCAGTACTTC.

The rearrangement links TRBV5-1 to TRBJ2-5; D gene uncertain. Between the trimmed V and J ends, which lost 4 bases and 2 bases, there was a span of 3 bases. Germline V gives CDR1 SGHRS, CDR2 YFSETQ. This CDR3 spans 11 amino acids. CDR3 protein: CASSEQETQYF. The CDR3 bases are TGCGCCAGCAGCGAGCAAGAGACCCAGTACTTC.

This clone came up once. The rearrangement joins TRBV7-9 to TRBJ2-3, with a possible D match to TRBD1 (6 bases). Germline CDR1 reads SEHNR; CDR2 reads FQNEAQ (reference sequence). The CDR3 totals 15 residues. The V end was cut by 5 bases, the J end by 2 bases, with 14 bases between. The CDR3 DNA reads TGTGCCAGCAGCCGTCCGGGACACGACACAGATACGCAGTATTTT. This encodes CASSRPGHDTDTQYF.

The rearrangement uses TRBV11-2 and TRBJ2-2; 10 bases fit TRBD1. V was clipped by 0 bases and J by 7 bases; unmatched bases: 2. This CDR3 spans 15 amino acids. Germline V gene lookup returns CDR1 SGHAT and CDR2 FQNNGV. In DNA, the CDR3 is TGTGCCAGCAGCTTAGAAGGGACAGGGGTCGGGGAGCTGTTTTTT. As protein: CASSLEGTGVGELFF.

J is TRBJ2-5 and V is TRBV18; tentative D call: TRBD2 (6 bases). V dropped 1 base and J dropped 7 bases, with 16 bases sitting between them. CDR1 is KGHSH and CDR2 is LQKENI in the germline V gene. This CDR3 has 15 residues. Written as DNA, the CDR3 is TGTGCCAGCTCACCACGGCGAAGCGGGTTTGGGACCCAGTACTTC. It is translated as CASSPRRSGFGTQYF.

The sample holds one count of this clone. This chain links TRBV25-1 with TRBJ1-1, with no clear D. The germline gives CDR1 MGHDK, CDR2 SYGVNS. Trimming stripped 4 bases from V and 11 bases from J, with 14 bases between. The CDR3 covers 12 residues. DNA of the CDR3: TGTGCCAGCAGTGTAGTTGGCCCCGGGGCTTTCTTT. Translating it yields CASSVVGPGAFF.

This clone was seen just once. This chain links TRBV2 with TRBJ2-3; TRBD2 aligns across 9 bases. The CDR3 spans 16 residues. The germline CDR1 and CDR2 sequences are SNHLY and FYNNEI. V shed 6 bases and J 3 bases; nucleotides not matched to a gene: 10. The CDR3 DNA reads TGTGCCAGCAGGGATCTCTGGCGGGGGGGTACAGATACGCAGTATTTT. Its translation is CASRDLWRGGTDTQYF.

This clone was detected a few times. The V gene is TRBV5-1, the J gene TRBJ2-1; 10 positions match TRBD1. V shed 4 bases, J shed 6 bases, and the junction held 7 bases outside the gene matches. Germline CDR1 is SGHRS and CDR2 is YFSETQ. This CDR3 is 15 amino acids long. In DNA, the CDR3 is TGCGCCAGCAGCGTGAGGGACAGGGGTACCAATGAGCAGTTCTTC. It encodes CASSVRDRGTNEQFF.

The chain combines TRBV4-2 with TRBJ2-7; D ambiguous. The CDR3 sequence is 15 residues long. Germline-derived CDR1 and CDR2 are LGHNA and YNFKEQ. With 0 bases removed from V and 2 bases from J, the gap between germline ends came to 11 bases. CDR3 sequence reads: CASSQDGRPTYEQYF. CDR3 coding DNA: TGTGCCAGCAGCCAAGACGGCAGGCCTACCTACGAGCAGTACTTC.

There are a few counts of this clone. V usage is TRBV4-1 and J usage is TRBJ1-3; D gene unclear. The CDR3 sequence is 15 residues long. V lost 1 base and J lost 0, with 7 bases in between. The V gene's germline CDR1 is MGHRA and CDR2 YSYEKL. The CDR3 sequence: CASSQGSFSGNTIYF. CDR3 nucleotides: TGCGCCAGCAGCCAAGGGAGTTTCTCTGGAAACACCATATATTTT.

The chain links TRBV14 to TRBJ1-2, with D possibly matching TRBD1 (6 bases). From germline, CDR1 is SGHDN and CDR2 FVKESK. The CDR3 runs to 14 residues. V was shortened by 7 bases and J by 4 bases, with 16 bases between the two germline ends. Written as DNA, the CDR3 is TGTGCCAGCACCCGAGGGGGGGGCCCCTATGGCTACACCTTC. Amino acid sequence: CASTRGGGPYGYTF.

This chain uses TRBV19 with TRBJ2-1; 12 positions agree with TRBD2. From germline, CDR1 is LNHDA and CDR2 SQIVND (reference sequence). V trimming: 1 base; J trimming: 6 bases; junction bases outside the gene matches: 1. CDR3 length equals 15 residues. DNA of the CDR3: TGTGCCAGTAGTATAGGGACTAGCGGGATCAATGAGCAGTTCTTC. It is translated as CASSIGTSGINEQFF.